These T cell receptor beta chains were read from a single sample in a study of control samples from healthy donors and cancer patients. Using immunoSEQ multiplex PCR, the repertoire was profiled, and TCRdb retains in-frame clones only, with some absent. The sample holds tens of thousands of clones, approximately 92% seen once. The sample comprised PBMCs. The receptor source for this set is a man aged 25-40 years with colorectal cancer. Both conserved end residues are part of each CDR3. The D gene is left open where the match is weak. Clone size is given for some rows only: seen once, a few or many times, or a class if the clone is expanded.

clone_size cdr3_length d_call j_call v_call cdr3_nt cdr3_aa
. 13 . TRBJ1-2 TRBV3-1/TRBV3-2 TGTGCCAGCAGCCACCGGGGTCCGTATGGCTACACCTTC CASSHRGPYGYTF
. 14 . TRBJ2-5 TRBV5-6 TGTGCCAGCAGCACACACCCGTACCAAGAGACCCAGTACTTC CASSTHPYQETQYF
once 17 TRBD2 TRBJ2-3 TRBV5-4 TGTGCCAGCAGCTTGGGGGTAGCGGGGGGTGTCACAGATACGCAGTATTTT CASSLGVAGGVTDTQYF
. 13 . TRBJ2-7 TRBV7-2 TGTGCCAGCAGCCACCGCCTAGAATTGGAGCAGTACTTC CASSHRLELEQYF
. 15 TRBD2 TRBJ2-7 TRBV7-2 TGTGCCAGCAGCTTAACGCGGGGGGGGTCCTACGAGCAGTACTTC CASSLTRGGSYEQYF
. 11 . TRBJ1-6 TRBV5-8 TGTGCCAGCAGCTCACCCGGGCACCTCCACTTT CASSSPGHLHF
. 15 TRBD2 TRBJ2-1 TRBV6-4 TGTGCCAGCAGCCTTCTAGCGGGGGGGCCCAATGAGCAGTTCTTC CASSLLAGGPNEQFF
. 21 . TRBJ2-2 TRBV21-1 TGTGCCAGCAGCAAAGGTCCCCGGACAGGGACGTCCTCGCCCGCAACCGGGGAGCTGTTTTTT CASSKGPRTGTSSPATGELFF
. 16 TRBD1 TRBJ2-6 TRBV2 TGTGCCATCTTCGTCAACAGGGGCTCTGGGGCCAACGTCCTGACTTTC CAIFVNRGSGANVLTF
. 14 . TRBJ1-2 TRBV19 TGTGCCAGTAGTATCTGGGGCAGTAACTATGGCTACACCTTC CASSIWGSNYGYTF
. 15 TRBD1 TRBJ2-7 TRBV13 TGTGCCAGCAGCTCCGGGACAGGAATAGCCTACGAGCAGTACTTC CASSSGTGIAYEQYF
once 16 . TRBJ1-5 TRBV3-1/TRBV3-2 TGTGCCAGCAGCCAGTTTAGGCCGGGTATGGGGGAGCCCCAGCATTTT CASSQFRPGMGEPQHF
. 14 . TRBJ2-6 TRBV6-2/TRBV6-3 TGTGCCAGCAGTTCGCGGGCCGGGGCCAACGTCCTGACTTTC CASSSRAGANVLTF
. 18 TRBD2 TRBJ2-5 TRBV6-4 TGTGCTACCCAAATCTTGAGACTAGCGGGGGGTATACAAGAGACCCAGTACTTC CATQILRLAGGIQETQYF
. 17 TRBD1 TRBJ1-1 TRBV12-5 TGTGCTAGTGGTTTGAGGACAGGGGGATTGAAGAACACTGAAGCTTTCTTT CASGLRTGGLKNTEAFF
. 14 TRBD1 TRBJ1-2 TRBV19 TGTGCCAGCAGGACAGGGGAGGGGAACTATGGCTACACCTTC CASRTGEGNYGYTF
. 15 . TRBJ1-5 TRBV7-2 TGTGCCAGCAGCCTAAGGGGGAGTAGAGATCAGCCCCAGCATTTT CASSLRGSRDQPQHF
. 13 . TRBJ1-3 TRBV30 TGTGCCTGGAGTAAAGGGGTTGGAAACACCATATATTTT CAWSKGVGNTIYF
. 14 . TRBJ2-1 TRBV19 TGTGCCAGTAGTATAACCAGGGGTGTCAGGGAGCAGTTCTTC CASSITRGVREQFF
. 15 . TRBJ1-2 TRBV4-3 TGCGCCAGCAGCCAAGAAACTATTGAGGGGTATGGCTACACCTTC CASSQETIEGYGYTF
few 15 . TRBJ1-5 TRBV19 TGTGCCAGTAGTATTTATCGGGATAGCAATCAGCCCCAGCATTTT CASSIYRDSNQPQHF